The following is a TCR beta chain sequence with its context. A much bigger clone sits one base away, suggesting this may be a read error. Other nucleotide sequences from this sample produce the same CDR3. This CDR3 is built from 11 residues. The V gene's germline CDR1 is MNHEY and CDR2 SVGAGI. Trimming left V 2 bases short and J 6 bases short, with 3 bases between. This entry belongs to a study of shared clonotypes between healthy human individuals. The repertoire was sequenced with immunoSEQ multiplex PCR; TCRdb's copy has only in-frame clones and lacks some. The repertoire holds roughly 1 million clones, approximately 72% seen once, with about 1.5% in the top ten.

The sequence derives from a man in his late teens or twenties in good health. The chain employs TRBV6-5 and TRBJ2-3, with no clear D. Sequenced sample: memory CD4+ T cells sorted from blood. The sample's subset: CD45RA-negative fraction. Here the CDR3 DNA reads TGTGCCAGCAGTTACGTGGATACGCAGTATTTT. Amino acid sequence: CASSYVDTQYF.